Here is one T cell receptor (beta chain) with its context. The CDR3 totals 15 residues. The germline V gene has CDR1 MNHEY and CDR2 SVGEGT. After removal of 4 bases from V and 1 base from J, the junction contained 2 bases not matched to a gene. The protocol was immunoSEQ multiplex PCR, while the TCRdb copy is restricted to in-frame clones and leaves out a portion. The sample has 200,000 to 300,000 clones, under 90% seen once; the top ten hold around 4%. The data were taken from a study of blood T cell repertoires in COVID-19. Study overall: Sites across the United States, Italy and Spain contributed samples from acute and convalescent COVID-19.

V is TRBV6-2 or TRBV6-3 and J is TRBJ2-7, with 12 bases fitting TRBD2. What was sequenced was peripheral blood. The sequence came from a man in his sixties with acute or convalescent COVID-19. CDR3 DNA sequence: TGTGCCAGCAGTTTACTAGCGGGAGGTTCCTACGAGCAGTACTTC. Residues: CASSLLAGGSYEQYF.